This TCR beta chain was recorded in a study of cytomegalovirus exposure and HLA in healthy donors. Overall study results and limits: Later analysis identified a missense DCLRE1C variant that was linked to TCR beta V- and J-gene trimming. The dataset shows that most TCR sequences were rare, while some public TCRs occurred in many donors. Among TCR beta chains, those listed as cytomegalovirus-associated numbered more than 150.

Comments on this clone: Its antigen remains unidentified.

With 60 Vbeta and 13 Jbeta primers, the PCR was carried out. Only in-frame clones appear in the TCRdb table, and some are missing; sequencing was by immunoSEQ multiplex PCR. The data show 200,000 to 250,000 clones, with roughly 79% seen just once and more than 0.45% held by the top ten. Healthy bone marrow donors made up the donor group. Sequencing used PBMCs. The sequence came from a middle-aged woman in good health and CMV-seronegative.

The CDR3 region has the DNA TGTGCCAGTACCCCCTCCCCACAGGGGGCTGCAACAGATACGCAGTATTTT. Amino acids: CASTPSPQGAATDTQYF. This chain joins TRBV19 and TRBJ2-3; 9 bases align to TRBD1. Unmatched junction bases numbered 14, after V lost 7 bases and J lost 3 bases. CDR3 length: 17 residues. CDR1 is LNHDA, CDR2 SQIVND, per germline (reference sequence).